The subject of this entry is one T cell receptor beta chain. The data stem from a study of blood T cell repertoires in COVID-19. Overall study: T cells, B-cell-depleted T cells, or PBMCs supplied cDNA or gDNA.

TCRdb keeps only in-frame clones here, not all; method: immunoSEQ multiplex PCR. The table has 200,000 to 250,000 clones, 88% seen once; the top ten hold roughly 15%. V was clipped by 10 bases and J by 3 bases, with 28 bases between them. Germline CDR1 and CDR2: LNHDA and SQIVND (reference sequence). CDR3 size: 18 residues. The source is a woman aged 50 to 60 with acute COVID-19. The sequencing input was PBMCs or T cells enriched from blood (not recorded which). The V and J genes are TRBV19 and TRBJ1-5, with D perhaps matching TRBD1 (5 bases). This CDR3 is CATTIGGSGSVDNQPQHF. In DNA, the CDR3 is TGTGCCACCACCATCGGGGGTTCGGGTTCGGTTGACAATCAGCCCCAGCATTTT.